The clone carrying this T cell receptor (beta chain) is medium-sized by share. Germline V CDR1 and CDR2: MNHNY, SVGAGI (reference sequence). This CDR3 contains 12 residues. The V segment lost 5 bases and the J segment 8 bases; nucleotides outside the gene matches: 3. The sample comes from a study of cytomegalovirus exposure and HLA in healthy donors. Primers included in the PCR were 60 Vbeta and 13 Jbeta primers. Sequencing was performed with immunoSEQ multiplex PCR; in TCRdb, only in-frame clones are kept and a portion is missing. Of 95,000 to 150,000 clones in the sample, roughly 8.6% were seen once.

The sequenced sample consisted of PBMCs. The TCR comes from a woman between 40 and 55 years old in good health and CMV-seropositive. This chain joins TRBV6-6 and TRBJ1-5; 7 bases line up with TRBD1. The CDR3 spells CASSHRGKPQHF. The CDR3 region has the DNA TGTGCCAGCAGTCACAGGGGTAAGCCCCAGCATTTT.